Shown below are 10 T cell receptor beta chains from a single sample sequenced in a study of T cells in women clearing cervical HPV infection. Generated by immunoSEQ multiplex PCR, the TCRdb table keeps only in-frame clones and is missing some. The sample table sets out over 35,000 clones. Material: blood buffy coat. The source of these receptors is a woman aged 18-70 years with a cervical HPV16 infection that either progressed to CIN3+ or cleared (not recorded which).

As for this clone: The observed sequence ends 3 residues before the CDR3 terminus, with the missing tail filled in from the germline J gene. This chain connects TRBV7-9 to TRBJ1-2; D unresolved. This CDR3 comprises 11 residues. Germline V lookup: CDR1 SEHNR, CDR2 FQNEAQ (reference sequence). The CDR3 spells CASSSAYDYTF. The DNA read from the CDR3 is TGTGCCAGCAGCTCCGCCTACGAC.

As regards this clone: The CDR3 extends 3 residues past the end of the read, so its final part is completed from the germline J gene. The chain uses TRBV7-6 and TRBJ1-1, with D possibly being TRBD1 (5 bases). V was clipped by 2 bases and J by 1 base, with 14 bases between them. CDR3 length equals 16 residues. Germline CDR1 is SGHVS and CDR2 is FNYEAQ. The CDR3 DNA, read in part, is TGTGCCAGCAGCTTAATCTCAGGGATGGGGAACACTGAA. Residues: CASSLISGMGNTE. The CDR3 in its entirety is CASSLISGMGNTEAFF.

On this clone itself: The CDR3 end is not reached by the read, which stops 3 residues before it; the germline J gene fills it in. This chain links TRBV6-2 or TRBV6-3 with TRBJ2-1; 10 nucleotides line up with TRBD2. Germline V gives CDR1 MNHEY, CDR2 SVGEGT. V lost 6 bases, J lost 7 bases, and 9 bases stayed unmatched. The CDR3 sequence is 15 residues long. The CDR3 region is CASSRLAGHRNEQFF. CDR3 bases read: TGTGCCAGCAGCCGACTAGCGGGCCATAGGAATGAG.

Regarding this clone: The read is 3 residues too short to cover the CDR3 end, so that end is filled in from the germline J gene. V is TRBV7-3 and J is TRBJ2-7; 8 positions agree with TRBD1. The CDR3 extends over 14 amino acids. Germline V lookup: CDR1 SGHTA, CDR2 FQGTGA. V lost 5 bases, J lost 3 bases, and 6 bases stayed unmatched. The CDR3 DNA, read in part, is TGTGCCAGCAGCCCAGGACAGGGATTCTACGAG. Translation: CASSPGQGFYE. The full CDR3 is CASSPGQGFYEQYF.

CDR3 DNA, as far as it was read: TGTGCCAGCAGCTTAGAACCCGGGGGAAAGACG. Protein product: CASSLEPGGKT. The whole CDR3 protein reads CASSLEPGGKTQYF. The J gene is TRBJ2-3, the V gene TRBV11-3; the D gene is possibly TRBD2 (6 bases). The missing CDR3 end, 3 residues past where the read stops, is filled in from the germline J gene. Germline V gene sequence: CDR1 SGHNT, CDR2 YENEEA. CDR3 size: 14 residues.

With respect to this clone: The read falls 3 residues short of the CDR3 end, and the missing part is taken from the germline J gene. The chain carries TRBV12-3 or TRBV12-4 and TRBJ2-2, with a possible D match to TRBD1 (6 bases). This CDR3 comprises 14 residues. Between the trimmed V and J ends, which lost 6 bases and 6 bases, there was a span of 14 bases. The sequenced CDR3 bases are TGTGCCAGCAGCCCACAGGGCTGGTCCGGGGAG. Translating it yields CASSPQGWSGE. The full CDR3 is CASSPQGWSGELFF.

In the case of this clone: The missing CDR3 end, 3 residues past where the read stops, is filled in from the germline J gene. The chain uses TRBV9 and TRBJ2-1; tentatively, D is TRBD2 (5 bases). The CDR3 totals 14 residues. The germline V gene has CDR1 SGDLS and CDR2 YYNGEE. Trimming left V 1 base short and J 4 bases short, with 9 bases between. CDR3 region: CASSVLAPYNEQFF. The sequenced CDR3 bases are TGTGCCAGCAGCGTATTAGCGCCTTACAATGAG.

As concerns this clone: Coverage ceases 3 residues before the CDR3 finishes, and the germline J gene fills in the end. The V gene is TRBV6-2 or TRBV6-3, the J gene TRBJ2-7; the D is unclear. Trimming shortened V by 7 bases and J by 1 base, and 11 bases separated the two germline ends. The CDR3 spans 13 residues. The germline CDR1 and CDR2 sequences are MNHEY and SVGEGT. CDR3 in amino acids: CASTSAISYEQYF. The DNA read from the CDR3 is TGTGCCAGCACTAGTGCGATTTCCTACGAG.

Notes on this clone: The read ends 3 residues before the CDR3 terminus; that terminus is restored from the germline J gene. The chain recombines TRBV19 with TRBJ1-2; 10 bases are shared with TRBD1. The CDR3 runs to 17 residues. The germline CDR1 and CDR2 sequences are LNHDA and SQIVND (reference sequence). V shed 4 bases and J 4 bases; nucleotides not matched to a gene: 12. CDR3 sequence: CASSSNLNGQGGYGYTF. The DNA read from the CDR3 is TGTGCCAGTAGTAGCAACCTGAACGGACAGGGGGGCTATGGC.

Concerning this clone itself: The CDR3 end lies 3 residues beyond the end of the read and is filled in from the germline J gene. The V gene is TRBV9, the J gene TRBJ2-5; D gene unclear. Per germline, CDR1 SGDLS and CDR2 YYNGEE. The CDR3 runs 13 residues. V was clipped by 1 base and J by 5 bases, with 9 bases between them. CDR3 bases read: TGTGCCAGCAGCGTAAGCGTGTCGGAGACC. Translated, it gives CASSVSVSET. The CDR3, in full, reads CASSVSVSETQYF.